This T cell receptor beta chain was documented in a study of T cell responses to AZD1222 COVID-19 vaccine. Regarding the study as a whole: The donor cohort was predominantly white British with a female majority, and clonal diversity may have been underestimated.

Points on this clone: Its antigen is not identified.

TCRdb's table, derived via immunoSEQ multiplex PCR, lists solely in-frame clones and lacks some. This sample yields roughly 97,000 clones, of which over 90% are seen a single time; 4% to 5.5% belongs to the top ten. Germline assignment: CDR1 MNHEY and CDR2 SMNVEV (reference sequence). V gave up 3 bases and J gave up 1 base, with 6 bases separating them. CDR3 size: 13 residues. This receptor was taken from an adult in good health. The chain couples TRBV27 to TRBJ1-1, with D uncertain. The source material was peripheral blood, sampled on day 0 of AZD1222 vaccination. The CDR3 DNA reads TGTGCCAGCAGTTTCACAGCGAACACTGAAGCTTTCTTT. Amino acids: CASSFTANTEAFF.